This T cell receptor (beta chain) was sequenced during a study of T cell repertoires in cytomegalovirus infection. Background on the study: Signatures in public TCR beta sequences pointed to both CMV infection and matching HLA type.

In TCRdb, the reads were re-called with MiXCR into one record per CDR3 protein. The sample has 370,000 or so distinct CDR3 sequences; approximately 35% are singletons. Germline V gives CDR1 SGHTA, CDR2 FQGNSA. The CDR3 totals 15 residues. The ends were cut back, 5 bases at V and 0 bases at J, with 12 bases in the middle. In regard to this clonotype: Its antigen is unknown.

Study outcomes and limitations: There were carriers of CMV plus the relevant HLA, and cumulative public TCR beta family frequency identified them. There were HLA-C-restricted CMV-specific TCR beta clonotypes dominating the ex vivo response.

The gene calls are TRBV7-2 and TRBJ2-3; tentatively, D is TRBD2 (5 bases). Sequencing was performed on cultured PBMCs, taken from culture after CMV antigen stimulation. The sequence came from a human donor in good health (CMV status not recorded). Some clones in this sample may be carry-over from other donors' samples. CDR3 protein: CASSPGLGSTDTQYF. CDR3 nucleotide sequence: TGTGCCAGCAGCCCAGGACTTGGTAGCACAGATACGCAGTATTTT.